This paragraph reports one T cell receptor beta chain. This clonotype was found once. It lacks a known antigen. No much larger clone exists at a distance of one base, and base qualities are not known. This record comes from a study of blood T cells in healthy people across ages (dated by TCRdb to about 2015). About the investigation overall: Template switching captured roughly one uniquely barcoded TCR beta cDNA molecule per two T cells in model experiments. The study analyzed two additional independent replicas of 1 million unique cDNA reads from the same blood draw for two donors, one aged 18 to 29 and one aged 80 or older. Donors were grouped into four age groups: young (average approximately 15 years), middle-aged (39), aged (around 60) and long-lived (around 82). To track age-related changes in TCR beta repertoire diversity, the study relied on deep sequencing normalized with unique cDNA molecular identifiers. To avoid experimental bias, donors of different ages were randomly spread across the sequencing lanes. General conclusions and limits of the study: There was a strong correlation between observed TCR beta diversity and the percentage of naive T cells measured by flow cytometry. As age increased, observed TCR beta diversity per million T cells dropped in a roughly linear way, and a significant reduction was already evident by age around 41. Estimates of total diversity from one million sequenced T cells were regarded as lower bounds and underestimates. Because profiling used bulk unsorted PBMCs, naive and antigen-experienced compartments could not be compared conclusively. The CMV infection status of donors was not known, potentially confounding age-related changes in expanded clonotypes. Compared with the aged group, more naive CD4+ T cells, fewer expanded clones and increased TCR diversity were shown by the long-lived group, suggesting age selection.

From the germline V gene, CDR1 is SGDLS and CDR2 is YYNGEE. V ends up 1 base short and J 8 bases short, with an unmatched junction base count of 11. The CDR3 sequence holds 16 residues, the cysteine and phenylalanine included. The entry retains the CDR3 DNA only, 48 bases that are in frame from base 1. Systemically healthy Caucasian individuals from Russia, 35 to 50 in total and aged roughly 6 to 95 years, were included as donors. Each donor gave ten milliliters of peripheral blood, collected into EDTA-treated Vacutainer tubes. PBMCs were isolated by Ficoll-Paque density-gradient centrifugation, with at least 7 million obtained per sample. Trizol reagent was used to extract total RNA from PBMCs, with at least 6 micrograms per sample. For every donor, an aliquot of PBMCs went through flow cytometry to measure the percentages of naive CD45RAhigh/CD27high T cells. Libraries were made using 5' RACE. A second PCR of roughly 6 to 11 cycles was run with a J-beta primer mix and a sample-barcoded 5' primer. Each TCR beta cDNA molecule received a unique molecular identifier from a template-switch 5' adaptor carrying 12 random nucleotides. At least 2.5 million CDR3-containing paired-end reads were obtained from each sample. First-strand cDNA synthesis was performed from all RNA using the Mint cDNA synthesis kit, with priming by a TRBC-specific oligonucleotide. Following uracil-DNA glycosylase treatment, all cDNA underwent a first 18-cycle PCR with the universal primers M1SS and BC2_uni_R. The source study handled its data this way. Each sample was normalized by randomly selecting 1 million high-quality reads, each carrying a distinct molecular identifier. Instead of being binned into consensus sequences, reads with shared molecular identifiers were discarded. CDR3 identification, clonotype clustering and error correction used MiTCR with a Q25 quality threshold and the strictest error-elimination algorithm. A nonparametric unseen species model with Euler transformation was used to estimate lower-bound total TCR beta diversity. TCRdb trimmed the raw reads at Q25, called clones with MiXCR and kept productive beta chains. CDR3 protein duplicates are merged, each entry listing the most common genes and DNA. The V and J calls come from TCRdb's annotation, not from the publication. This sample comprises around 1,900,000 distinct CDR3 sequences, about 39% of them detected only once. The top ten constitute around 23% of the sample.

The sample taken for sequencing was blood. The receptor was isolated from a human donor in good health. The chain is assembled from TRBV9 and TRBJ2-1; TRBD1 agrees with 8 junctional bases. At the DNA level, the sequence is TGTGCCAGCAGCGTATGGGATGGACAGGGTCCGGATGAGCAGTTCTTC. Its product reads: CASSVWDGQGPDEQFF.